These T cell receptor beta chains were read from a single sample in a study of T cells in Graves' hyperthyroidism and ophthalmopathy. From the multiplex PCR reads, TCRdb called clonotypes with MiXCR, one entry per CDR3 protein. The sample contains about 530,000 distinct CDR3 sequences, approximately 17% of which appear only once. Sequenced material: blood. Receptors were obtained from a woman aged 18-30 years with Graves' ophthalmopathy. Both conserved end residues are part of each CDR3. Each record gives: clone size, J gene, V gene, D gene, CDR3 protein, CDR3 DNA. A D gene is named only where the DNA matches it firmly. Not every row has a clone size; where given, it reads once, few, many or a size class.

- | TRBJ2-3 | TRBV12-3/TRBV12-4 | TRBD2 | CASTGELAGGLSTDTQYF | TGTGCCAGCACGGGAGAGCTAGCGGGAGGGCTTAGCACAGATACGCAGTATTTT
- | TRBJ1-3 | TRBV28 | - | CASSLGMAGNTIYF | TGTGCCAGCAGTCTCGGAATGGCTGGAAACACCATATATTTT
many | TRBJ1-1 | TRBV27 | - | CASSRADEVDTEAFF | TGTGCCAGCAGTCGGGCTGATGAAGTGGACACTGAAGCTTTCTTT
- | TRBJ2-1 | TRBV7-2 | TRBD2 | CASSVRGVHEQFF | TGTGCCAGCAGCGTGCGGGGGGTCCATGAGCAGTTCTTC
many | TRBJ1-3 | TRBV12-3/TRBV12-4 | - | CASSTTGGSGNTIYF | TGTGCCAGCAGTACTACGGGTGGCTCTGGAAACACCATATATTTT
- | TRBJ2-3 | TRBV30 | TRBD2 | CAWSLQAGPADTQYF | TGTGCCTGGAGTCTACAAGCGGGACCCGCAGATACGCAGTATTTT
many | TRBJ2-1 | TRBV11-2 | TRBD2 | CASSLGLAGEQFF | TGTGCCAGCAGCCTCGGACTAGCGGGAGAGCAGTTCTTC
few | TRBJ2-5 | TRBV29-1 | TRBD1 | CSVDEVFDRGLETQYF | TGCAGCGTTGATGAGGTTTTCGACAGGGGGCTTGAGACCCAGTACTTC
many | TRBJ2-3 | TRBV27 | TRBD2 | CASSDPLAGGSTDTQYF | TGTGCCAGCAGTGACCCTCTAGCGGGAGGGTCCACAGATACGCAGTATTTT
- | TRBJ2-5 | TRBV6-5 | - | CASSYPLWRSGQETQYF | TGTGCCAGCAGTTACCCCCTCTGGCGTAGCGGACAAGAGACCCAGTACTTC
few | TRBJ2-1 | TRBV5-6 | TRBD1 | CASSPRDRAYNEQFF | TGTGCCAGCAGCCCCCGCGACAGGGCCTACAATGAGCAGTTCTTC
many | TRBJ1-6 | TRBV28 | - | CASSPTGMTYNSPLHF | TGTGCCAGCAGCCCTACAGGGATGACCTATAATTCACCCCTCCACTTT
many | TRBJ2-3 | TRBV30 | - | CAWSVLGAGLNTDTQYF | TGTGCCTGGAGTGTACTTGGTGCAGGGCTGAACACAGATACGCAGTATTTT
- | TRBJ2-7 | TRBV19 | - | CASSPRGGPEEQYF | TGTGCCAGTAGTCCGAGGGGAGGTCCTGAAGAGCAGTACTTC
many | TRBJ2-7 | TRBV3-1 | TRBD1 | CASSRPGTGTYEQYF | TGTGCCAGCAGCAGACCCGGGACAGGCACCTACGAGCAGTACTTC
many | TRBJ1-5 | TRBV30 | - | CAWSAGSNQPQHF | TGTGCCTGGAGTGCAGGGAGTAATCAGCCCCAGCATTTT
few | TRBJ2-7 | TRBV7-9 | TRBD2 | CASSGSRGSGSVHEQYF | TGTGCCAGCAGCGGAAGCAGGGGTAGCGGGAGTGTCCACGAGCAGTACTTC
- | TRBJ2-1 | TRBV13 | TRBD2 | CASGGRTSGTHDGNEQFF | TGTGCCAGCGGGGGCCGGACTAGCGGGACCCACGACGGAAATGAGCAGTTCTTC
many | TRBJ2-3 | TRBV27 | TRBD2 | CASSRTSSGTDTQYF | TGTGCCAGCAGTCGGACTAGCTCGGGCACAGATACGCAGTATTTT
many | TRBJ2-5 | TRBV20-1 | TRBD2 | CSAPLAGGGETQYF | TGCAGTGCTCCCCTAGCGGGAGGGGGGGAGACCCAGTACTTC
- | TRBJ2-2 | TRBV29-1 | - | CSVQRRTDQGGELFF | TGCAGCGTTCAAAGGAGAACCGATCAGGGCGGGGAGCTGTTTTTT
- | TRBJ2-7 | TRBV6-1 | - | CASSAPSLEQYF | TGTGCCAGCAGTGCTCCTAGCCTAGAGCAGTACTTC
many | TRBJ1-5 | TRBV20-1 | - | CSAMRGTGNQPQHF | TGCAGTGCCATGAGGGGGACGGGCAATCAGCCCCAGCATTTT
- | TRBJ2-1 | TRBV7-9 | - | CASSRAYKPLAEQFF | TGTGCCAGCAGCCGCGCCTATAAGCCCCTAGCGGAGCAGTTCTTC
few | TRBJ1-5 | TRBV6-1 | - | CASSEAQENNQPQHF | TGTGCCAGCAGTGAAGCGCAGGAGAACAATCAGCCCCAGCATTTT
many | TRBJ1-1 | TRBV5-1 | - | CASSLDGSTEAFF | TGCGCCAGCAGCTTGGACGGATCCACTGAAGCTTTCTTT
many | TRBJ2-7 | TRBV20-1 | - | CSARERTTNEQYF | TGCAGTGCTAGAGAAAGGACAACAAACGAGCAGTACTTC
- | TRBJ2-2 | TRBV6-1 | - | CASSHVGGTENTGELFF | TGTGCCAGCAGCCACGTTGGGGGGACAGAAAACACCGGGGAGCTGTTTTTT
many | TRBJ2-1 | TRBV6-1 | TRBD2 | CASSLFGGADYNEQFF | TGTGCCAGCAGTTTATTCGGGGGGGCCGACTACAATGAGCAGTTCTTC
many | TRBJ2-3 | TRBV2 | - | CASSDLAASSTDTQYF | TGTGCCAGCAGTGACTTAGCGGCCTCTAGCACAGATACGCAGTATTTT
- | TRBJ2-7 | TRBV20-1 | - | CSARDLDRSPYEQYF | TGCAGTGCTAGAGATCTTGACAGGTCGCCCTACGAGCAGTACTTC
- | TRBJ1-5 | TRBV4-1 | - | CASSQATAGGQPQHF | TGCGCCAGCAGCCAAGCGACAGCCGGGGGTCAGCCCCAGCATTTT
- | TRBJ1-5 | TRBV13 | TRBD1 | CASSHYGQGPSQPQHF | TGTGCCAGCAGCCATTATGGACAGGGGCCAAGTCAGCCCCAGCATTTT
- | TRBJ2-3 | TRBV18 | - | CASSPQEQGTTDTQYF | TGTGCCAGCTCACCACAGGAACAGGGAACCACAGATACGCAGTATTTT
many | TRBJ2-3 | TRBV11-2 | TRBD2 | CASSLRAGPTDTQYF | TGTGCCAGCAGCCTCCGAGCGGGACCCACAGATACGCAGTATTTT
few | TRBJ2-3 | TRBV2 | - | CAKIGGADTQYF | TGTGCCAAAATAGGAGGGGCCGATACGCAGTATTTT
once | TRBJ2-2 | TRBV19 | - | CASSIEMSGWEGTGELFF | TGTGCCAGTAGTATAGAGATGAGCGGGTGGGAAGGGACCGGGGAGCTGTTTTTT
few | TRBJ2-6 | TRBV7-3 | - | CASSREGAGANVLTF | TGTGCCAGCAGCCGAGAAGGGGCTGGGGCCAACGTCCTGACTTTC
once | TRBJ2-3 | TRBV9 | - | CASSVDRLEDTQCF | TGTGCCAGCAGCGTAGACAGGCTAGAAGATACGCAGTGTTTT
many | TRBJ1-1 | TRBV7-3 | TRBD1 | CASSATGGTDTEAFF | TGTGCCAGCAGCGCGACAGGGGGGACAGACACTGAAGCTTTCTTT
many | TRBJ1-5 | TRBV27 | - | CASSPGTPDSNQPQHF | TGTGCCAGCAGTCCCGGGACGCCGGATAGCAATCAGCCCCAGCATTTT
- | TRBJ1-5 | TRBV30 | - | CAWSVPLTGNQPQHF | TGTGCCTGGAGTGTACCCCTCACAGGGAATCAGCCCCAGCATTTT
- | TRBJ1-4 | TRBV30 | TRBD1 | CAWRKTTGKNEKLFF | TGTGCCTGGCGAAAGACGACAGGGAAGAATGAAAAACTGTTTTTT
many | TRBJ2-5 | TRBV10-3 | - | CAISGGAGSETQYF | TGTGCCATCAGTGGGGGGGCAGGATCGGAGACCCAGTACTTC
- | TRBJ1-2 | TRBV7-9 | - | CASSLRHGYTF | TGTGCCAGCAGCTTACGCCATGGCTACACCTTC
- | TRBJ1-2 | TRBV20-1 | - | CSARERARGYTF | TGCAGTGCTAGAGAGCGAGCCAGGGGCTACACCTTC
few | TRBJ1-1 | TRBV6-1 | - | CASSYLSAQGLNTEAFF | TGTGCCAGCAGTTATCTTTCCGCACAAGGACTTAACACTGAAGCTTTCTTT
many | TRBJ1-1 | TRBV6-1 | - | CASSDSLGDTEAFF | TGTGCCAGCAGTGATAGCCTGGGGGACACTGAAGCTTTCTTT
many | TRBJ2-1 | TRBV11-2 | TRBD2 | CASSLGLAGEGIAYNEQFF | TGTGCCAGCAGCTTAGGTCTAGCGGGCGAGGGGATAGCCTACAATGAGCAGTTCTTC
- | TRBJ2-7 | TRBV5-4 | - | CASSFRGGIYEQYF | TGTGCCAGCAGCTTCCGTGGAGGGATCTACGAGCAGTACTTC
few | TRBJ2-2 | TRBV14 | - | CASSVDRRAGELFF | TGTGCCAGCAGCGTCGACAGGCGGGCCGGGGAGCTGTTTTTT
- | TRBJ2-7 | TRBV7-2 | - | CASSLGLRSKGTASYQQYF | TGTGCCAGCAGCTTAGGGCTTCGGTCAAAAGGGACTGCATCCTACCAGCAGTACTTC
once | TRBJ1-4 | TRBV3-1 | - | CASSHPEGEELFF | TGTGCCAGCAGCCATCCCGAGGGAGAAGAACTGTTTTTT
few | TRBJ2-7 | TRBV2 | TRBD2 | CASRITRLAGLYEQYF | TGTGCCAGCAGAATTACCCGACTAGCGGGCTTATACGAGCAGTACTTC
many | TRBJ1-1 | TRBV30 | - | CAWAPALLNTEAFF | TGTGCCTGGGCCCCCGCCCTCCTTAACACTGAAGCTTTCTTT
many | TRBJ2-2 | TRBV5-1 | - | CASSEASAGELFF | TGCGCCAGCAGCGAAGCATCGGCCGGGGAGCTGTTTTTT
few | TRBJ2-5 | TRBV6-7 | - | CAKLQRYLQETQYF | TGTGCCAAACTCCAGAGGTACCTCCAAGAGACCCAGTACTTC
many | TRBJ1-1 | TRBV12-3/TRBV12-4 | - | CASRSDSMNTEAFF | TGTGCCAGCAGGTCGGACAGTATGAACACTGAAGCTTTCTTT
many | TRBJ2-7 | TRBV18 | TRBD2 | CASSTTSTSGRAEQYF | TGTGCCAGCTCAACTACATCAACTAGCGGGAGGGCCGAGCAGTACTTC
few | TRBJ2-1 | TRBV9 | - | CASSPSTSGLYNEQFF | TGTGCCAGCAGCCCCTCGACCAGCGGCCTCTACAATGAGCAGTTCTTC